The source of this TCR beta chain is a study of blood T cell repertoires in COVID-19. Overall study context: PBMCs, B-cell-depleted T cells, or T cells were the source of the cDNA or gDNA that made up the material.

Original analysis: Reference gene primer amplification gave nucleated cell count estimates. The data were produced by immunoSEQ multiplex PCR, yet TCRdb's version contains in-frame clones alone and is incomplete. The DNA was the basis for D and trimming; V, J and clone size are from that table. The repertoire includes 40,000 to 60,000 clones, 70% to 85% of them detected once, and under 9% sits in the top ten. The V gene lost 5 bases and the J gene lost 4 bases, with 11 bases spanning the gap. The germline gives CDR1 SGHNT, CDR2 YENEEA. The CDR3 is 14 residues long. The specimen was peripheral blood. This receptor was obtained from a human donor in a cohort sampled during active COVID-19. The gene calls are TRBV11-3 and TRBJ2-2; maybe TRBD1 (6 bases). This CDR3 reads CASSPDSSTGELFF. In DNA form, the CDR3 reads TGTGCCAGCAGCCCGGACAGTTCCACCGGGGAGCTGTTTTTT. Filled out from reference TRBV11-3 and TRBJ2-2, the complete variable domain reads EAGVVQSPRYKIIEKKQPVAFWCNPISGHNTLYWYLQNLGQGPELLIRYENEEAVDDSQLPKDRFSAERLKGVDSTLKIQPAELGDSAVYLCASSPDSSTGELFFGEGSRLTVL.